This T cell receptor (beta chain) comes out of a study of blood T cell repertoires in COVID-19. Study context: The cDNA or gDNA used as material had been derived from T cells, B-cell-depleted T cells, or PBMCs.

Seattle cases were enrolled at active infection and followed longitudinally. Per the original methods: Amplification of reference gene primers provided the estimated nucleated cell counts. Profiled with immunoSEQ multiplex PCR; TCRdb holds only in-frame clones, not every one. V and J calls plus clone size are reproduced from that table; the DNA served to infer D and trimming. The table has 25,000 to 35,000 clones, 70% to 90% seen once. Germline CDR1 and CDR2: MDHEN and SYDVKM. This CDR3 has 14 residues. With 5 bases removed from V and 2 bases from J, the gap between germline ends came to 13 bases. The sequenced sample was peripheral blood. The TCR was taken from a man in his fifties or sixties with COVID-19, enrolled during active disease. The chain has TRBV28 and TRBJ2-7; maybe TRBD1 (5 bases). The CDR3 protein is CASSQDRPTYEQYF. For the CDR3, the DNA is TGTGCCAGCAGTCAAGACAGACCTACCTACGAGCAGTACTTC.